This T cell receptor beta chain was sequenced for a study of T cell responses to AZD1222 COVID-19 vaccine. General study points: Of spike-specific TCRs, nearly half reportedly target regions left unmutated in variants. It was only after the peak T cell response that any repertoires were sampled.

About this clone itself: Antigen unknown.

The CDR3 spans 13 residues. V was pared by 6 bases and J by 4 bases, with 10 bases between. CDR1 is LNHDA and CDR2 is SQIVND in the germline V gene (reference sequence). Only in-frame clones appear in the TCRdb table, and some are missing; sequencing was by immunoSEQ multiplex PCR. The sample includes roughly 42,000 clones, roughly 88% seen only once; the top ten take around a quarter. The receptor was isolated from an adult who received the MenACWY meningococcal vaccine as a control. The chain joins TRBV19 to TRBJ1-5, with no clear D. The source material was peripheral blood, sampled 28 days after the second dose of the MenACWY control vaccine. Here the CDR3 reads CASSTMGNQPQHF. CDR3 in DNA: TGTGCCAGTAGCACGATGGGGAATCAGCCCCAGCATTTT.